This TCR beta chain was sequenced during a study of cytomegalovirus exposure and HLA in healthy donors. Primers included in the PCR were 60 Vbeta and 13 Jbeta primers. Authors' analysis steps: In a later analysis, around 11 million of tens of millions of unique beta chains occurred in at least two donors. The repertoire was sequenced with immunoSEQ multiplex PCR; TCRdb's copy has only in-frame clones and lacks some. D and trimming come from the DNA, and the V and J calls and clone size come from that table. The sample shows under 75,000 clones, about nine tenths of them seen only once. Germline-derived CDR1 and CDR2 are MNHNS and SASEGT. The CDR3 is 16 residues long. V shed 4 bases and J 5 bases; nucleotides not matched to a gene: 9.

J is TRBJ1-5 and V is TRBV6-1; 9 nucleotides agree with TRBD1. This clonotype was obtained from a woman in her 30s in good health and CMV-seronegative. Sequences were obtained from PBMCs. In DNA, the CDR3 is TGTGCCAGCAGTGTCGACCGGGACAGGGCTTATCAGCCCCAGCATTTT. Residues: CASSVDRDRAYQPQHF.